The entry below describes one TCR beta chain. The antigen remains unidentified. The data were taken from a study of Graves' ophthalmopathy and Graves' hyperthyroidism. The study's findings and limits: In separating ophthalmopathy from stable hyperthyroidism, a 13-signature model achieved 87.88% sensitivity and 65% to 84% specificity. Most expanded thyroid clonotypes above 0.001 frequency also appeared in blood.

Amplified TCR beta CDR3 regions were obtained using RNA transcripts as template. Second-round multiplex PCR came after a first-round RT-PCR that employed HTBI primers. MiXCR was run by TCRdb on the multiplex PCR reads, yielding one entry per CDR3 protein. The sample lists hundreds of thousands of distinct CDR3 sequences, 35% to 50% occurring once. Germline CDR1 MNHEY, CDR2 SMNVEV (reference sequence). The CDR3 runs 16 residues. Deletions cut 3 bases from V and 0 bases from J, with 15 bases between. Uncontrolled infections, pregnancy, lactation or other autoimmune diseases led to patient exclusion. This sequence was found in an adult man with Graves' ophthalmopathy. The sequencing sample was made of peripheral blood. The V gene is TRBV27, the J gene TRBJ2-7; maybe TRBD1 (6 bases). The CDR3 coding sequence is TGTGCCAGCAGTTTGAATGGGGGCCAGAGCTCCTACGAGCAGTACTTC. Translation gives CASSLNGGQSSYEQYF.